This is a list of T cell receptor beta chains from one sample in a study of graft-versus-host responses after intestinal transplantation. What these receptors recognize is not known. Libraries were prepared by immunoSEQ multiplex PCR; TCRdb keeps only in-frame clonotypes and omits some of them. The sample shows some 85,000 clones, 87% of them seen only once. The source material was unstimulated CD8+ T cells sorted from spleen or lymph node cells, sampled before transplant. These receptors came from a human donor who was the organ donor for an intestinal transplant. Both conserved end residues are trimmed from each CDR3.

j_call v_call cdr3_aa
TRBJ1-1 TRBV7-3 ASSRQGGSTEAF
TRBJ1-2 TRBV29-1 SVPQGYYGYT
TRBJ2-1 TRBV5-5 ASSYETGTHNEQF
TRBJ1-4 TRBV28 ASSLYEGGGTGGGEKLF
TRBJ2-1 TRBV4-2 ASSQQASSGGVNEQF
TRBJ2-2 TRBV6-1 ASSEMILSGTGELF
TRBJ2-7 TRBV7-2 ASSLPEPGRSSYEQY
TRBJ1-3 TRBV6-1 ASSETGDSGNTIY
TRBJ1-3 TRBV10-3 AISEPYRGNTIY
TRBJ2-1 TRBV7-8 ASSLGTGSINEQF
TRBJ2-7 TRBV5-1 ASSPGTGPWEQY
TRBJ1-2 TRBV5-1 ASSLPFPRGTNFLNYGYT
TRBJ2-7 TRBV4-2 ASSQGALLEQY
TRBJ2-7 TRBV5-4 ASSPDGGRTYEQY
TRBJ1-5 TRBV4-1 ASSERYNNQPQH
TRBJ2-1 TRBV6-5 ASGTSGSGGEQF
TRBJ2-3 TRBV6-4 ASSDGSTDTQY
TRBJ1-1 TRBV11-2 ASSYADGYTEAF
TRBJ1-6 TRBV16 ASSPYWTDTNSPLH
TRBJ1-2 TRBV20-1 SANKEGYT
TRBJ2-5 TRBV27 ASRDGSGYQETQY
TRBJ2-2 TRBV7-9 ATNGLLNGELF
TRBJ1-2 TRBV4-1 ASSQAGGWGYT
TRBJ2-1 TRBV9 ASSPAGGVGNEQF
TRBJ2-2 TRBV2 ASRDRGFTGELF
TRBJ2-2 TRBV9 ASSVAWDTITTGELF
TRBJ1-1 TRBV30 AWSRTRGTEAF
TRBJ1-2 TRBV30 ACQGTGAYGYGYT
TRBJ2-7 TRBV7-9 ASSGGDSPYEQY
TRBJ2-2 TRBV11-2 ASSFPKGQISTGELF
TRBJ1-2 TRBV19 ASSITDGFLNGYT
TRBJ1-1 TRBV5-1 ASSTGPDSEAF
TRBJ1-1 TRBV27 ASSPGLGGTEAF
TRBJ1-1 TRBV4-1 ASSHLVKEGAAEAF
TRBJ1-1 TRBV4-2 ASSQALGTPTAF
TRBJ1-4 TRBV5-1 ASSFTDQPNEKLF
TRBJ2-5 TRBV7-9 ASSPWETQY
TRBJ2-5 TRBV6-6 ASSSIETQY
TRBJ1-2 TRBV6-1 ASSLFGVGGYT
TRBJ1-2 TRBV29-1 SVDYSDRGYYGYT
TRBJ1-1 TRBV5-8 ASSLVRADRLNTEAF
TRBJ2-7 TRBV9 ASSVGEGALYEQY
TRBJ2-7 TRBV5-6 ASSSSPRIDYEQY
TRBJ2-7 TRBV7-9 ASSRTVSYEQY
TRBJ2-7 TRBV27 ASGTGGGSYEQY
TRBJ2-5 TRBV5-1 ASSLGVARYQETQY
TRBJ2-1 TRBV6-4 ASSGDSSGEQF
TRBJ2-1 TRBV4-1 ASSQAGSSGGPPYNEQF
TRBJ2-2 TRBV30 AWGTNTGELF
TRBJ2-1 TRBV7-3 ASSLRGAYNEQF
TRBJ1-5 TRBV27 ASSVSSGLLQPQH
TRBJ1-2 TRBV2 ASTRVRANGYT
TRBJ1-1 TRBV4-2 ASSQDPWQMNTEAF